The present TCR beta chain was sequenced within a study of cytomegalovirus exposure and HLA in healthy donors. Study-wide context: The Caucasian-associated ancestry cluster contained about 80% of the 300 to 450 genotyped donors. Study outcomes and limitations: Most of the TCR beta V segments (in an earlier analysis) were productive either about 87% or about 30% of the time. Later work associated roughly 17,000 TCR beta sequences with HLA alleles at 0.05 false discovery rate.

The primer mix had 60 Vbeta and 13 Jbeta primers. Assay used: immunoSEQ multiplex PCR; TCRdb lists only in-frame clones, some missing. The sample yields fewer than 200,000 clones, 80% to 90% seen once. These donors counted as nominally healthy when sampled, but unrecorded immune exposures were likely. The length of the CDR3 is 13 residues. V was clipped by 5 bases and J by 9 bases, with 14 bases between them. Germline CDR1 reads SGHVS; CDR2 reads FNYEAQ. As for this clone: Its antigen is still unknown.

The chain joins TRBV7-6 to TRBJ2-1; a weak D match, TRBD2 (6 bases). This TCR was recovered from a woman aged 18-35 years in good health and CMV-seronegative. What was sequenced was PBMCs. The CDR3 is CASSPRRGGEQFF. In DNA, the CDR3 is TGTGCCAGCAGCCCCCGGAGGGGCGGTGAGCAGTTCTTC.